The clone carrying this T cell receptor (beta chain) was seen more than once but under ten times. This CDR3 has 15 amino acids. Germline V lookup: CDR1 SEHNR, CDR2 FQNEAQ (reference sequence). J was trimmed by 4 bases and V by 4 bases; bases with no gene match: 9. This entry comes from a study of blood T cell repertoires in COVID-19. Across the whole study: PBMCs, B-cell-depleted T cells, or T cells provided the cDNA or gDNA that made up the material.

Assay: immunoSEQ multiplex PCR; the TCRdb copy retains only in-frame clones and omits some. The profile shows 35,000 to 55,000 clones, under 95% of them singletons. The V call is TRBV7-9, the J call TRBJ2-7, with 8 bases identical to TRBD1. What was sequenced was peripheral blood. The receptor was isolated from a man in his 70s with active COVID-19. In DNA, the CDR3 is TGTGCCAGCAGCTCCCCGGACAGGGAAGGGTACGAGCAGTACTTC. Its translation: CASSSPDREGYEQYF.